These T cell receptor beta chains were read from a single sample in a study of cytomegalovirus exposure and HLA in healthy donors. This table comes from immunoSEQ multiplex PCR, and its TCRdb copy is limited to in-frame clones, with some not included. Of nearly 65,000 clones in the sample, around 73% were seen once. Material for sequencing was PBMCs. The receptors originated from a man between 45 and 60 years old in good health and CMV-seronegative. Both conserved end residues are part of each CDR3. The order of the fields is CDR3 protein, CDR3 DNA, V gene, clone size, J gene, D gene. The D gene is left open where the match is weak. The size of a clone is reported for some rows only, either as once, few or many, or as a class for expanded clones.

CDR3: CASSVSSGGPPPNTQYF; DNA: TGTGCCAGCAGCGTTTCTAGCGGGGGGCCCCCCCCGAATACGCAGTATTTT; V: TRBV9; size: -; J: TRBJ2-3; D: TRBD2
CDR3: CASSKEGRFSGNTIYF; DNA: TGTGCCAGCAGCAAGGAGGGACGGTTCTCTGGAAACACCATATATTTT; V: TRBV21-1; size: -; J: TRBJ1-3; D: -
CDR3: CASSLEERREYTEAFF; DNA: TGTGCCAGCAGCTTAGAGGAACGGAGAGAGTACACTGAAGCTTTCTTT; V: TRBV7-9; size: -; J: TRBJ1-1; D: -
CDR3: CASSWDRVGGEQFF; DNA: TGTGCCAGCAGCTGGGACAGGGTGGGCGGTGAGCAGTTCTTC; V: TRBV6-1; size: -; J: TRBJ2-1; D: TRBD1
CDR3: CASSGGLPTDTQYF; DNA: TGTGCCAGCTCAGGGGGACTTCCCACAGATACGCAGTATTTT; V: TRBV18; size: -; J: TRBJ2-3; D: -
CDR3: CASSLRSFMATPSYKHTF; DNA: TGTGCCAGTTCTTTGAGGTCGTTTATGGCTACCCCTTCCTATAAACACACCTTC; V: TRBV28; size: -; J: TRBJ1-2; D: -
CDR3: CASSTPGQGVPPSYNEQFF; DNA: TGTGCCAGCAGCACACCCGGACAGGGAGTCCCGCCCTCCTACAATGAGCAGTTCTTC; V: TRBV9; size: -; J: TRBJ2-1; D: TRBD1
CDR3: CASSQRQGPPLAKNIQYF; DNA: TGTGCCAGCAGCCAAAGACAGGGGCCGCCGCTAGCCAAAAACATTCAGTACTTC; V: TRBV14; size: -; J: TRBJ2-4; D: TRBD1
CDR3: CASSLQGAGNEQFF; DNA: TGTGCCAGCAGCCTACAGGGGGCGGGAAATGAGCAGTTCTTC; V: TRBV7-3; size: -; J: TRBJ2-1; D: TRBD1
CDR3: CASSLNGGTNEKLFF; DNA: TGCGCCAGCAGCTTGAATGGCGGAACTAATGAAAAACTGTTTTTT; V: TRBV5-1; size: once; J: TRBJ1-4; D: -
CDR3: CASSLNGRDTEAFF; DNA: TGTGCCAGCAGCTTAAACGGTCGCGACACTGAAGCTTTCTTT; V: TRBV7-9; size: -; J: TRBJ1-1; D: -
CDR3: CASSSLTGTVYEQYF; DNA: TGTGCCAGCAGCTCACTGACAGGGACTGTCTACGAGCAGTACTTC; V: TRBV7-6; size: -; J: TRBJ2-7; D: -
CDR3: CASKGADSGNTIYF; DNA: TGTGCCAGCAAAGGGGCCGACTCTGGAAACACCATATATTTT; V: TRBV6-6; size: -; J: TRBJ1-3; D: -
CDR3: CASSFGARTEAFF; DNA: TGTGCCAGCAGCTTCGGAGCAAGGACTGAAGCTTTCTTT; V: TRBV5-4; size: -; J: TRBJ1-1; D: -
CDR3: CASRGAVATNEKLFF; DNA: TGTGCCAGCAGGGGGGCGGTTGCAACTAATGAAAAACTGTTTTTT; V: TRBV6-5; size: -; J: TRBJ1-4; D: -
CDR3: CASSPYRSSTEAFF; DNA: TGTGCCAGCTCACCATACAGATCGAGCACTGAAGCTTTCTTT; V: TRBV18; size: -; J: TRBJ1-1; D: -
CDR3: CASARDRRYGYTF; DNA: TGTGCCAGCGCCCGGGACAGGCGATATGGCTACACCTTC; V: TRBV7-2; size: few; J: TRBJ1-2; D: TRBD1
CDR3: CASSIRQGARAKNIQYF; DNA: TGCGCCAGCAGCATAAGACAGGGGGCGAGGGCCAAAAACATTCAGTACTTC; V: TRBV5-1; size: -; J: TRBJ2-4; D: TRBD1
CDR3: CASSFDRDTGELFF; DNA: TGTGCCAGCAGTTTTGACAGGGACACCGGGGAGCTGTTTTTT; V: TRBV6-5; size: few; J: TRBJ2-2; D: TRBD1
CDR3: CASSPLAGNNEQFF; DNA: TGTGCCAGCTCACCACTGGCAGGTAACAATGAGCAGTTCTTC; V: TRBV18; size: -; J: TRBJ2-1; D: -
CDR3: CASGNAGPLAKNIQYF; DNA: TGTGCCAGCGGAAACGCGGGGCCTCTAGCCAAAAACATTCAGTACTTC; V: TRBV25-1; size: -; J: TRBJ2-4; D: -
CDR3: CASSTQGSLTNEKLFF; DNA: TGTGCCAGCAGCACCCAGGGGAGCCTAACTAATGAAAAACTGTTTTTT; V: TRBV7-2; size: -; J: TRBJ1-4; D: -
CDR3: CASSIYRGQGLAVSYEQYF; DNA: TGTGCCAGTAGTATCTACAGGGGCCAGGGACTAGCGGTCTCGTACGAGCAGTACTTC; V: TRBV19; size: -; J: TRBJ2-7; D: TRBD2
CDR3: CASSGRGLTDTQYF; DNA: TGTGCCAGCAGCGGAAGGGGGTTGACAGATACGCAGTATTTT; V: TRBV5-6; size: -; J: TRBJ2-3; D: -
CDR3: CASSLYLPGLGSGGGYTF; DNA: TGTGCCAGCAGCTTATACCTACCGGGACTGGGCTCTGGCGGTGGCTACACCTTC; V: TRBV5-5; size: -; J: TRBJ1-2; D: -
CDR3: CASNTGTYYEQYF; DNA: TGTGCCAGCAACACCGGGACTTATTACGAGCAGTACTTC; V: TRBV2; size: few; J: TRBJ2-7; D: -
CDR3: CASSPRRGRSYEQYF; DNA: TGTGCCAGCTCACCACGAAGGGGCCGCTCCTACGAGCAGTACTTC; V: TRBV18; size: -; J: TRBJ2-7; D: -